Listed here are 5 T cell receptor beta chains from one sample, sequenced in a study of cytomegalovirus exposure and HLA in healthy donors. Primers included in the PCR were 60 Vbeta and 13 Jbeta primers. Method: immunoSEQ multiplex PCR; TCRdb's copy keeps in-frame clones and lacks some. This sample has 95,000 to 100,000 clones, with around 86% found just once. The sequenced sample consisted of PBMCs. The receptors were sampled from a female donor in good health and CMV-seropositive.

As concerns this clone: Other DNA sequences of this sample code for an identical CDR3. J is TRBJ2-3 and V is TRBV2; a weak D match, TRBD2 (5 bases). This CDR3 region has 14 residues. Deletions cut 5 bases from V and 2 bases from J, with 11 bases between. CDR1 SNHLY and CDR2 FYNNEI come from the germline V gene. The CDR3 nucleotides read TGTGCCAGCAGTCAAACCGGGGTCACAGATACGCAGTATTTT. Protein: CASSQTGVTDTQYF.

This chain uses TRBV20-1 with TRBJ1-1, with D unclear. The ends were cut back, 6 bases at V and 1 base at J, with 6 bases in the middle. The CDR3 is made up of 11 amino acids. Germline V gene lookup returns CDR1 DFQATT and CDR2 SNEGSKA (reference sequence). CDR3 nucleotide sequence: TGCAGTGCCCCAGAGAACACTGAAGCTTTCTTT. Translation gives CSAPENTEAFF.

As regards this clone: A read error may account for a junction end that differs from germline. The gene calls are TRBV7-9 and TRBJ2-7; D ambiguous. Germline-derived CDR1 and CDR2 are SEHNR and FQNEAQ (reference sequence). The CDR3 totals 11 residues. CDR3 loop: CSSSRGYEQYF. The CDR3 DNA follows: TGTTCCAGCAGCCGAGGCTACGAGCAGTACTTC. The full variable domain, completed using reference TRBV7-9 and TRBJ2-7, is DTGVSQNPRHKITKRGQNVTFRCDPISEHNRLYWYRQTLGQGPEFLTYFQNEAQLEKSRLLSDRFSAERPKGSFSTLEIQRTEQGDSAMYLCSSSRGYEQYFGPGTRLTVT.

CDR3 DNA sequence: TGTGCCAGCAGTAGACAGGTAGTCTATGGCTACACCTTC. Its protein product is CASSRQVVYGYTF. V usage is TRBV6-5 and J usage is TRBJ1-2, with D possibly being TRBD1 (6 bases). The V gene lost 5 bases and the J gene lost 4 bases, with 11 bases spanning the gap. CDR1 and CDR2 from the germline V gene are MNHEY and SVGAGI. The CDR3 covers 13 residues.

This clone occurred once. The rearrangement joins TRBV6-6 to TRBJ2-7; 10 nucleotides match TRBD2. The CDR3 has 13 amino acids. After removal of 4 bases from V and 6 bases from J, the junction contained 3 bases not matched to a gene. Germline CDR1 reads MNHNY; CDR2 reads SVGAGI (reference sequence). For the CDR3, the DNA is TGTGCCAGCAGTTCAGCGGGAGGGAGCGAGCAGTACTTC. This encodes CASSSAGGSEQYF.